This T cell receptor (beta chain) was found in a study of T cell clones after liver transplantation. Turning to the study itself: Apart from three HCV-positive recipients, transplants were for non-autoimmune, non-viral reasons. Blood was drawn pre-transplant, before withdrawal, and after full or failed withdrawal.

This CDR3 contains 15 residues. Study observations and caveats: These preliminary findings come from unstandardized post-transplant sampling times.

Produced via immunoSEQ multiplex PCR; TCRdb's table is partial and in-frame only. The table lists 70,000 or so clones, about 92% of them singletons. In the case of this clone: Antigen: not known.

V usage is TRBV12-2 and J usage is TRBJ2-2; TRBD2, the table's D call, lacks a check against the DNA. TRBV12-2 is annotated as a pseudogene. The TCR was taken from a human donor who received a liver transplant. The source material was CD4+ T cells from blood, sampled before liver transplant. CDR3 DNA sequence: TGTGCAAGTCGCTTCCAATTCCTAGAAGACGGGGAGCTGTTTTTT. It yields the protein CASRFQFLEDGELFF.